This is a list of T cell receptor beta chains from one sample in a study of blood T cell repertoires in COVID-19. Profiled with immunoSEQ multiplex PCR; TCRdb holds only in-frame clones, not every one. The sample has 120,000 or so clones; 88% are singletons. The sample comprised peripheral blood. The receptors here all came from a man in his fifties with acute or convalescent COVID-19. The CDR3 runs from the conserved cysteine through the conserved F or W. The D gene is left open where the match is weak. The size field is filled for only some rows; it gives once, few, many or a size class.

v_gene	abundance	j_gene	d_gene	CDR3nt	CDR3aa
TRBV19	NA	TRBJ2-7	TRBD1	TGTGCCAGTAGCCCGGGACAGGGTGGGTACGAGCAGTACTTC	CASSPGQGGYEQYF
TRBV2	NA	TRBJ2-7	TRBD1	TGTGCCAGCAGTGACTCTACAGGGGGCATCTACGAGCAGTACTTC	CASSDSTGGIYEQYF
TRBV5-4	NA	TRBJ1-2	TRBD1	TGTGCCAGCAGCTTGGTGCAGGGGGGTGGCTACACCTTC	CASSLVQGGGYTF
TRBV24-1	NA	TRBJ1-2	TRBD1	TGTGCCACCAGTGATCCACAGGGGGCTAACTATGGCTACACCTTC	CATSDPQGANYGYTF
TRBV6-5	NA	TRBJ1-6	TRBD1	TGTGCCAGCAGTTACGTCGGACAGGGGGCGAATTCACCCCTCCACTTT	CASSYVGQGANSPLHF
TRBV25-1	NA	TRBJ2-3	TRBD2	TGTGCCAGCAGGGCGGCGGGAGCGACAGATACGCAGTATTTT	CASRAAGATDTQYF
TRBV7-9	NA	TRBJ2-7	NA	TGTGCCAGCAGCTTAGGCGGGATAGGAGAGCAGTACTTC	CASSLGGIGEQYF
TRBV25-1	few	TRBJ1-2	TRBD1	TGTGCCAGCAGGACAGGGTCCTATGGCTACACCTTC	CASRTGSYGYTF
TRBV30	NA	TRBJ2-4	TRBD2	TGTGCCTGGAGTACCACCAGGACTAGCGGCCAAAACATTCAGTACTTC	CAWSTTRTSGQNIQYF
TRBV7-9	NA	TRBJ1-2	NA	TGTGCCAGCAGCCTCACGCGAGATGATGGCTACACCTTC	CASSLTRDDGYTF
TRBV4-3	NA	TRBJ2-3	TRBD2	TGCGCCAGCAGCCGCGGGACTAGCGGAGATACGCAGTATTTT	CASSRGTSGDTQYF
TRBV5-1	NA	TRBJ1-4	NA	TGCGCCAGCAGCTTGGGAGCAGGTGGATATGAAAAACTGTTTTTT	CASSLGAGGYEKLFF
TRBV6-5	NA	TRBJ1-1	NA	TGTGCCAGCAGTTACACAGATCAGGGAGCTTTCTTT	CASSYTDQGAFF
TRBV7-2	once	TRBJ2-7	NA	TGTGCCAGCAGCTTTTTCCCATCCTACGAGCAGTACTTC	CASSFFPSYEQYF
TRBV11-3	NA	TRBJ1-1	NA	TGTGCCAGCAGCTTAGTTATCACAATGAACACTGAAGCTTTCTTT	CASSLVITMNTEAFF
TRBV19	NA	TRBJ2-1	TRBD2	TGTGCCACAGCGGGAGGGCCCTACAATGAGCAGTTCTTC	CATAGGPYNEQFF
TRBV12-5	NA	TRBJ1-1	NA	TGTGCTAGTGGTTTGGTTAACCCCAGGGTCAGGTACACTGAAGCTTTCTTT	CASGLVNPRVRYTEAFF
TRBV7-9	NA	TRBJ1-1	NA	TGTGCCAGCAGCTTAGTGTCGGGCCAGGGGACAGAAGCTTTCTTT	CASSLVSGQGTEAFF
TRBV29-1	NA	TRBJ2-5	NA	TGCAGCGGTGAGGGCGGGGATAGGGAGACCCAGTACTTC	CSGEGGDRETQYF
TRBV5-4	NA	TRBJ2-3	NA	TGTGCCAGCAGCTGGACACTAACAGATACGCAGTATTTT	CASSWTLTDTQYF
TRBV4-3	NA	TRBJ1-6	NA	TGCGCCAGCAGCCCACGAACGCCGGGTTCACCCCTCCACTTT	CASSPRTPGSPLHF
TRBV2	few	TRBJ2-3	NA	TGTGCCACAAAACCGGGAGCGGTAGATACGCAGTATTTT	CATKPGAVDTQYF
TRBV2	NA	TRBJ2-7	NA	TGTGCCAGCAGTGAAGTGAGATCCCGGGTCGAGCAGTACTTC	CASSEVRSRVEQYF
TRBV5-1	NA	TRBJ2-2	NA	TGCGCCAGCAGCTTGGGGCCGGGTAACACCGGGGAGCTGTTTTTT	CASSLGPGNTGELFF
TRBV7-9	NA	TRBJ1-2	TRBD1	TGTGCCAGCAGCCTGGGACAGGAAGGCTACACCTTC	CASSLGQEGYTF
TRBV10-1	NA	TRBJ1-5	TRBD1	TGCGCCAGCAGTCGGACCTTGGGACAGGGGACTGGAGGCAATCAGCCCCAGCATTTT	CASSRTLGQGTGGNQPQHF
TRBV7-8	NA	TRBJ1-4	NA	TGTGCCAGCAGCTTCCCAACAGGTCGGGTTGGTAATGAAAAACTGTTTTTT	CASSFPTGRVGNEKLFF
TRBV9	NA	TRBJ2-1	TRBD2	TGTGCCAGCAGCGTAGGTCTAGCGGGGGACTACAATGAGCAGTTCTTC	CASSVGLAGDYNEQFF
TRBV4-1	once	TRBJ2-2	TRBD2	TGCGCCAGCAGCCAAGTGAGTAGGGGACTAGCGGGAGAAACCGGGGAGCTGTTTTTT	CASSQVSRGLAGETGELFF
TRBV15	NA	TRBJ2-7	NA	TGTGCCACCAGCAGAGATAGCCGGGATCCCTACGAGCAGTACTTC	CATSRDSRDPYEQYF
TRBV18	NA	TRBJ1-6	TRBD1	TGTGCCAGCTCAGGTGGACAGGGAAATAATTCACCCCTCCACTTT	CASSGGQGNNSPLHF
TRBV21-1	few	TRBJ1-2	NA	TGTGCCAGCAGCACCTACCAGCCGGGACAGGGGCCGCACCCACTCCCTTCGAACTATGGCTACACCTTC	CASSTYQPGQGPHPLPSNYGYTF
TRBV18	NA	TRBJ2-1	TRBD2	TGTGCCAGCTCACCACCGATGGCGGGAGTGCATGAGCAGTTCTTC	CASSPPMAGVHEQFF
TRBV2	NA	TRBJ2-7	NA	TGTGCCAGCTCGAGGGAATCCTACGAGCAGTACTTC	CASSRESYEQYF
TRBV3-1/TRBV3-2	NA	TRBJ2-3	NA	TGTGCCAGCAGCCAGCTAGGGAGGACAGATACGCAGTATTTT	CASSQLGRTDTQYF
TRBV12-3/TRBV12-4	once	TRBJ1-2	TRBD1	TGTGCCAGCACTTTAACAGGGGGCTATGGCTACACCTTC	CASTLTGGYGYTF
TRBV28	NA	TRBJ1-1	NA	TGTGCCAGCAGTTTATGGGACCGGGACATTAACTTCAACACTGAAGCTTTCTTT	CASSLWDRDINFNTEAFF
TRBV6-1	NA	TRBJ2-7	TRBD2	TGTGCCAGCAGTGAAGGGCTAGCGGGCAGCTTCTACGAGCAGTACTTC	CASSEGLAGSFYEQYF
TRBV7-2	NA	TRBJ1-3	NA	TGTGCCAGCAGCTTCAGGGGCGCCAACTCTGGAAACACCATATATTTT	CASSFRGANSGNTIYF
TRBV11-3	NA	TRBJ1-1	NA	TGTGCCAGCAGCTCCCATATCGGTGAAGCTTTCTTT	CASSSHIGEAFF
TRBV6-5	NA	TRBJ2-7	TRBD2	TGTGCCAGCAGGCGAGCGGGAGGCCACGAGCAGTACTTC	CASRRAGGHEQYF
TRBV27	NA	TRBJ2-1	TRBD2	TGTGCCAGCAGTTTTGAACGGACTAGCGAGGTCAATGAGCAGTTCTTC	CASSFERTSEVNEQFF
TRBV4-1	NA	TRBJ2-7	NA	TGCGCCAGCAGCCGGGGCGGGATGGGGTACGAGCAGTACTTC	CASSRGGMGYEQYF
TRBV19	NA	TRBJ1-4	NA	TGTGCCAGTAGTCGGACTACCGCCCCTAATGCGGAAAAACTGTTTTTT	CASSRTTAPNAEKLFF
TRBV7-9	NA	TRBJ1-1	TRBD1	TGTGCCAGCAGTAAAGACAGGGTCATAGGTAACACTGAAGCTTTCTTT	CASSKDRVIGNTEAFF
TRBV29-1	once	TRBJ1-1	TRBD1	TGCAGCGTTGGCGGGACAGGGGATCTGTCGGAAGCTTTCTTT	CSVGGTGDLSEAFF
TRBV2	few	TRBJ1-2	NA	TGTGCCAGCAGTGACAGGGGTAACTATGGCTACACCTTC	CASSDRGNYGYTF
TRBV5-6	few	TRBJ2-2	TRBD2	TGTGCCAGCAGCTTCGGGCGGGGGGCCGGGGAGCTGTTTTTT	CASSFGRGAGELFF
TRBV7-2	NA	TRBJ1-2	NA	TGTGCCAGCAGCTTAGTGGCAGGGGACGGCTACACCTTC	CASSLVAGDGYTF
TRBV19	NA	TRBJ1-2	NA	TGTGCCAGTAGTACTAGACAGGACAACTATGGCTACACCTTC	CASSTRQDNYGYTF
TRBV14	NA	TRBJ2-1	TRBD2	TGTGCCAGCAGCCTGGGACTAGCCCAAAGAGGCAATGAGCAGTTCTTC	CASSLGLAQRGNEQFF
TRBV20-1	NA	TRBJ2-2	NA	TGCAGTGCTATAAACACCGGGGAGCTGTTTTTT	CSAINTGELFF
TRBV7-9	NA	TRBJ2-3	TRBD2	TGTGCCAGCAGCCCAACGGGACTAGCGGGAGTCCGTGGCACAGATACGCAGTATTTT	CASSPTGLAGVRGTDTQYF
TRBV19	once	TRBJ1-6	TRBD1	TGTGCCAGTAGTACCGACCGGGACAGGCCTGGACCACCCCTCCACTTT	CASSTDRDRPGPPLHF
TRBV19	once	TRBJ1-6	NA	TGTGCCAGTAGTATATCCCGTAATTCACCCCTCCACTTT	CASSISRNSPLHF
TRBV6-2/TRBV6-3	NA	TRBJ2-2	TRBD2	TGTGCCAGCAGTCAGCTAGCGGGAGCCACCGGGGAGCTGTTTTTT	CASSQLAGATGELFF
TRBV11-2	NA	TRBJ2-2	NA	TGTGCCAGCAGCCTCAACACCGGGGAGCTGTTTTTT	CASSLNTGELFF
TRBV5-1	NA	TRBJ2-5	TRBD2	TGCGCCAGCAGCGGGGTCGGGGGGTTCGAGACCCAGTACTTC	CASSGVGGFETQYF
TRBV30	NA	TRBJ1-2	NA	TGTGCCTGGAGCCCCTCACGGGGCTATGGCTACACCTTC	CAWSPSRGYGYTF
TRBV11-2	NA	TRBJ2-2	NA	TGTGCCAGCAGCTTAGATTATAGCGGGGAGCTGTTTTTT	CASSLDYSGELFF